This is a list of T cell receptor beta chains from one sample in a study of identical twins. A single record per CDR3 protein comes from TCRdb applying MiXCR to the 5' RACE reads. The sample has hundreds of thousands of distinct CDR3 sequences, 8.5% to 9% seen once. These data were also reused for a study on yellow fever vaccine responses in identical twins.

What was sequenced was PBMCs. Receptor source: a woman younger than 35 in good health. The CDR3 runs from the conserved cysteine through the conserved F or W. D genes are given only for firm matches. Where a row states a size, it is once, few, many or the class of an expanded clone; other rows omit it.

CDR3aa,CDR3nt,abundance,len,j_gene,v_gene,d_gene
CASSSTGTGRTEQYF,TGTGCCAGCAGTTCCACGGGGACAGGAAGGACCGAGCAGTACTTC,.,15,TRBJ2-7,TRBV12-3/TRBV12-4,TRBD1
CASSESSPYEQYF,TGCGCCAGCAGTGAGTCTTCCCCCTACGAGCAGTACTTC,many,13,TRBJ2-7,TRBV10-2,.
CASSLAGKAGTTDTQYF,TGTGCCAGCAGTTTAGCGGGAAAGGCAGGAACGACAGATACGCAGTATTTT,many,17,TRBJ2-3,TRBV12-3/TRBV12-4,.
CAGGEGAKYNEQFF,TGTGCTGGTGGCGAGGGGGCGAAGTACAATGAGCAGTTCTTC,many,14,TRBJ2-1,TRBV6-2/TRBV6-3,TRBD1
CASSPTYTEAFF,TGTGCCAGCAGTCCAACTTACACTGAAGCTTTCTTT,many,12,TRBJ1-1,TRBV28,.
CASSQQKSLWGTDQPQHF,TGCGCCAGCAGCCAACAAAAATCCCTTTGGGGGACCGATCAGCCCCAGCATTTT,.,18,TRBJ1-5,TRBV4-1,.
CASSYSFQGSYNEQFF,TGTGCCAGCAGTTACTCGTTTCAGGGCAGCTACAATGAGCAGTTCTTC,few,16,TRBJ2-1,TRBV6-5,.
CASSFPPTSGRPYEQYF,TGTGCCAGCAGTTTCCCCCCCACTAGCGGGAGACCCTACGAGCAGTACTTC,few,17,TRBJ2-7,TRBV28,TRBD2
CASSRRTGGLAGAFEQFF,TGTGCCAGCAGCCGCAGGACAGGTGGACTAGCGGGAGCGTTTGAGCAGTTCTTC,.,18,TRBJ2-1,TRBV14,TRBD2
CASRRGLAVYNEQFF,TGTGCCAGCAGGAGGGGACTAGCTGTCTACAATGAGCAGTTCTTC,.,15,TRBJ2-1,TRBV7-2,TRBD2
CASSMITGGSETQYF,TGTGCCAGTAGTATGATCACAGGGGGAAGCGAGACCCAGTACTTC,few,15,TRBJ2-5,TRBV19,TRBD1
CASSDRVDGKLFF,TGTGCCAGCAGTGACAGGGTTGACGGAAAACTGTTTTTT,many,13,TRBJ1-4,TRBV6-1,.
CSVRDRGLPDTEAFF,TGCAGCGTCCGGGACAGGGGGCTTCCGGACACTGAAGCTTTCTTT,.,15,TRBJ1-1,TRBV29-1,TRBD1
CASSDPQGSLNGYTF,TGTGCCAGCAGTGACCCACAGGGGTCGCTTAATGGCTACACCTTC,few,15,TRBJ1-2,TRBV28,TRBD1
CASTPPGTGGEQYF,TGTGCCAGCACCCCACCCGGGACAGGGGGAGAGCAGTACTTC,.,14,TRBJ2-7,TRBV6-1,TRBD1
CAISDPYNSPLHF,TGTGCCATCAGTGATCCCTATAATTCACCCCTCCACTTT,.,13,TRBJ1-6,TRBV10-3,.
CATSDPGQGETQYF,TGTGCCACCAGTGACCCGGGACAGGGAGAGACCCAGTACTTC,.,14,TRBJ2-5,TRBV24-1,TRBD1